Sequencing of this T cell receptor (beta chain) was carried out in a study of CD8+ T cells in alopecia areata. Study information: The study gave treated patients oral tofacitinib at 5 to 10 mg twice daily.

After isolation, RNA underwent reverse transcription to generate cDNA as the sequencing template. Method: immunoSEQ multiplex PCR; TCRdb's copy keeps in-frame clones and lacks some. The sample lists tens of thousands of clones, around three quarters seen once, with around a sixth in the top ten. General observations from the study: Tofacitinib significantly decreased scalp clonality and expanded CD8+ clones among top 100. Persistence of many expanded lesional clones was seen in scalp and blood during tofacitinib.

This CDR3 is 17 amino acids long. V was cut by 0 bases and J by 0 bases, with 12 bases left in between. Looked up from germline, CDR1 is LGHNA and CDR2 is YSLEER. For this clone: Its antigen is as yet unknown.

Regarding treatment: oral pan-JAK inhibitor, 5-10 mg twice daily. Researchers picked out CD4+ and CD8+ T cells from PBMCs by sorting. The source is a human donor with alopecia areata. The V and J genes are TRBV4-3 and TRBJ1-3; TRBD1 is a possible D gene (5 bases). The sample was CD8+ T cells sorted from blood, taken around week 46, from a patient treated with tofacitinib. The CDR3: CASSQDWGVNSGNTIYF. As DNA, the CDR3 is TGCGCCAGCAGCCAAGATTGGGGGGTTAACTCTGGAAACACCATATATTTT.